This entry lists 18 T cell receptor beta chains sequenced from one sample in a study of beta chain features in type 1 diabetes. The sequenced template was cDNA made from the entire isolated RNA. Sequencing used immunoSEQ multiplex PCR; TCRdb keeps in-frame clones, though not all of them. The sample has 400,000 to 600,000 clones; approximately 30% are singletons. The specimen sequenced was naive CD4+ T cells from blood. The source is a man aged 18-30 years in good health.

CDR3 nucleotide sequence: TGTGCCTGGAAAACGGGAAACACCGGGGAGCTGTTTTTT. Protein: CAWKTGNTGELFF. The genes are TRBV30 and TRBJ2-2, with D perhaps matching TRBD2 (5 bases). CDR1 is GTSNPN, CDR2 SVGIG, per germline (reference sequence). Between the trimmed V and J ends, which lost 4 bases and 2 bases, there was a span of 8 bases. This CDR3 is built from 13 residues.

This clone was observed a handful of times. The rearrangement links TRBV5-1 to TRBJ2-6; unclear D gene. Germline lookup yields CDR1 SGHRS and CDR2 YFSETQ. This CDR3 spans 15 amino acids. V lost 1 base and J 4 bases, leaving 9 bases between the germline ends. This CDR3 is CASSLSRQGANVLTF. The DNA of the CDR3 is TGCGCCAGCAGCTTGTCACGGCAAGGGGCCAACGTCCTGACTTTC.

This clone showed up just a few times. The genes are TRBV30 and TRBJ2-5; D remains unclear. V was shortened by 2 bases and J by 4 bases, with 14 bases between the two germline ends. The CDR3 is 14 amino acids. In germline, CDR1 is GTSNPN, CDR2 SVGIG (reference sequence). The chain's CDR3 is CAWSPARWGETQYF. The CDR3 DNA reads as TGTGCCTGGAGTCCGGCTAGGTGGGGAGAGACCCAGTACTTC.

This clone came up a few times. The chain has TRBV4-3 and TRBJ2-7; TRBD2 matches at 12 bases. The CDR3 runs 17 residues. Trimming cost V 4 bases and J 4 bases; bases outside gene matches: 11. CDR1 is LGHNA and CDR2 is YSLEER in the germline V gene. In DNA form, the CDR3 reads TGCGCCAGCAGCCGGAAAGTACTAGCGGGAGGTTCATACGAGCAGTACTTC. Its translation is CASSRKVLAGGSYEQYF.

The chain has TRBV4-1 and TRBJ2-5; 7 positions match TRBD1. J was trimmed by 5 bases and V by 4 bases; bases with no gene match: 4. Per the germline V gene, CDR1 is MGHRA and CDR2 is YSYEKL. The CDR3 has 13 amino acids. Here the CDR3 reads CASSPPRGETQYF. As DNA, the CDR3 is TGCGCCAGCAGCCCCCCCAGGGGGGAGACCCAGTACTTC.

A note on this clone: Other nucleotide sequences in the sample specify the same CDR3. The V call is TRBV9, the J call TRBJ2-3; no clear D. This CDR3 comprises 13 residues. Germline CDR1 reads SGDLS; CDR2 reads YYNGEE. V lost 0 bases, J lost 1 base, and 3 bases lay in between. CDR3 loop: CASSVVGTDTQYF. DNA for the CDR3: TGTGCCAGCAGCGTAGTTGGCACAGATACGCAGTATTTT.

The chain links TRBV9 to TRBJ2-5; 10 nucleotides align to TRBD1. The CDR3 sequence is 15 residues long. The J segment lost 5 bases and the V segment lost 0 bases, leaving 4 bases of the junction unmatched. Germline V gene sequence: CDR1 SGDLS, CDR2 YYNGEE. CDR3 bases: TGTGCCAGCAGCGTAGATGGGACAGGGGACGAGACCCAGTACTTC. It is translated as CASSVDGTGDETQYF. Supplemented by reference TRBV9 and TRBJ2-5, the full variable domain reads DSGVTQTPKHLITATGQRVTLRCSPRSGDLSVYWYQQSLDQGLQFLIQYYNGEERAKGNILERFSAQQFPDLHSELNLSSLELGDSALYFCASSVDGTGDETQYFGPGTRLLVL.

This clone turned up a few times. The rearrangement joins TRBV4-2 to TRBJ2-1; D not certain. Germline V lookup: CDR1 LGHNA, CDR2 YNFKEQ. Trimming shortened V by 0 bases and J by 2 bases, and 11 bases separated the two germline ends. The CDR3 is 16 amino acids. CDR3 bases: TGTGCCAGCAGCCAAGATGGGGTAGCCGCCTACAATGAGCAGTTCTTC. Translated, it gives CASSQDGVAAYNEQFF.

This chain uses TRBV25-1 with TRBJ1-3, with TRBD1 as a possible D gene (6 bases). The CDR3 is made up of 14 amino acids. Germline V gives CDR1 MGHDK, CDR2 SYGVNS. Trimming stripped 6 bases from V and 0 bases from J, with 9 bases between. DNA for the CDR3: TGTGCCAGCAGCCTACAGGGCTCTGGAAACACCATATATTTT. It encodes CASSLQGSGNTIYF.

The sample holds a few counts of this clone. CDR3 loop: CAWSVTRDTYEQYF. The CDR3 DNA is TGTGCCTGGAGTGTAACCAGGGACACCTACGAGCAGTACTTC. The chain carries TRBV30 and TRBJ2-7, with a possible D match to TRBD1 (6 bases). Germline-derived CDR1 and CDR2 are GTSNPN and SVGIG (reference sequence). The V end lost 0 bases, the J end lost 2 bases, and 11 bases lay between the germline ends. This CDR3 contains 14 residues.

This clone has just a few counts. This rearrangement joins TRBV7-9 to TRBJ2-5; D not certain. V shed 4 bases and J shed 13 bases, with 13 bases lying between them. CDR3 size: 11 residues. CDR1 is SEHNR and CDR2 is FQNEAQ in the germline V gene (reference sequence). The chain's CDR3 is CASSSSGPWYF. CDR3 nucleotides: TGTGCCAGCAGCTCTTCTGGACCGTGGTACTTC.

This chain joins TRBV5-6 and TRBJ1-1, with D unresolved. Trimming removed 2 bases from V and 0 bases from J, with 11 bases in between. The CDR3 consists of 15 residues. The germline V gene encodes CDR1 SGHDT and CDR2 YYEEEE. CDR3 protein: CASSFPTFMNTEAFF. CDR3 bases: TGTGCCAGCAGCTTCCCGACATTCATGAACACTGAAGCTTTCTTT.

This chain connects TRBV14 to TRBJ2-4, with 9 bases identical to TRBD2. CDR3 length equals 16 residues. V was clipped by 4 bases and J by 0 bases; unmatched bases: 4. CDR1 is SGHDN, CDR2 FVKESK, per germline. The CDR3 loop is CASSLSGGLAKNIQYF. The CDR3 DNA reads TGTGCCAGCAGCCTTAGCGGGGGACTAGCCAAAAACATTCAGTACTTC.

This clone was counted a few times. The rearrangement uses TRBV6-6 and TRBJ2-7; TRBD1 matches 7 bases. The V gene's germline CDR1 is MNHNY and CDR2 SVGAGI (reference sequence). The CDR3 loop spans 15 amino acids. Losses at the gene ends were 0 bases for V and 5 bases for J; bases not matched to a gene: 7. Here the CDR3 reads CASSYSNRGPNEQYF. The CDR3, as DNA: TGTGCCAGCAGTTACTCGAATAGGGGGCCCAACGAGCAGTACTTC.

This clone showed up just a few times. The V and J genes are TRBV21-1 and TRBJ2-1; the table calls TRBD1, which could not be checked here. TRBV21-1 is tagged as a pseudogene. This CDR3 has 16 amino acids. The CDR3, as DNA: TGTGCCAGCAGCTTCCCCCGGGACAGGGGTTTGGATGAGCAGTTCTTC. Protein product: CASSFPRDRGLDEQFF.

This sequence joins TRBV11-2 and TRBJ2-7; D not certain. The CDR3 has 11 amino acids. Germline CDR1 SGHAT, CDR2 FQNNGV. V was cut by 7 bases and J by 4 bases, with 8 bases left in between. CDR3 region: CASTGGYEQYF. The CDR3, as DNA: TGTGCCAGCACCGGTGGGTACGAGCAGTACTTC.

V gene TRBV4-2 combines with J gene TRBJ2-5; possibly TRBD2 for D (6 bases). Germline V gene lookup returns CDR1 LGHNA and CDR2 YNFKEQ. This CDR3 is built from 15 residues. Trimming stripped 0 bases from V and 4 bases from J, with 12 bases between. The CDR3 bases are TGTGCCAGCAGCCAAGATCCGGGCGGGGTAGAGACCCAGTACTTC. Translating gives CASSQDPGGVETQYF.

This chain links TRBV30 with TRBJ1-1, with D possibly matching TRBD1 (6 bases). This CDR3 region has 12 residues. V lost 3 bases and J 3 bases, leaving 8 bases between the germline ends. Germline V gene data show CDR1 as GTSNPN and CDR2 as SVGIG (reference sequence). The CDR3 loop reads CAWSQGYTEAFF. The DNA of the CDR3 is TGTGCCTGGAGCCAGGGGTACACTGAAGCTTTCTTT. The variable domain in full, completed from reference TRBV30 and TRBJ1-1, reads SQTIHQWPATLVQPVGSPLSLECTVEGTSNPNLYWYRQAAGRGLQLLFYSVGIGQISSEVPQNLSASRPQDRQFILSSKKLLLSDSGFYLCAWSQGYTEAFFGQGTRLTVV.